This T cell receptor (beta chain) was identified in a study of T cell responses to AZD1222 COVID-19 vaccine. General study results and limits: Reports indicate that nearly half of spike-specific TCRs are directed at unmutated variant regions.

The assay was immunoSEQ multiplex PCR, and TCRdb's table has in-frame clones only and misses some. The sample contains 130,000 to 150,000 clones, just over 85% of which appear only once. This clone was counted a few times. Its antigen is unknown. The receptor's source is an adult who received the AZD1222 COVID-19 vaccine. Sequenced here: peripheral blood, sampled 28 days after the second AZD1222 dose.

The CDR3 coding sequence is TGTGCCAGCAGTTCGGGACAGGGGTTCGGCGAGCAGTACTTC. Its translation is CASSSGQGFGEQYF. The J gene is TRBJ2-7, the V gene TRBV6-5; 10 bases are shared with TRBD1. The CDR3 has 14 amino acids. CDR1 and CDR2 (germline): MNHEY, SVGAGI. V lost 4 bases to trimming and J lost 6 bases; unmatched junction nucleotides: 6.